The 11 T cell receptor beta chains given below trace back to one sample, sequenced in a study of shared clonotypes between healthy human individuals. TCRdb keeps only in-frame clones here, not all; method: immunoSEQ multiplex PCR. Among some 2.1 million clones listed, roughly 94% were seen once. Sequences were obtained from naive CD4+ T cells sorted from blood. Subset of the sample: CD45RA+ positively selected. All receptors come from a man aged 18 to 29 in good health.

The chain links TRBV10-3 to TRBJ2-1; a possible D gene is TRBD2 (6 bases). CDR1 is ENHRY, CDR2 SYGVKD, per germline. The ends were cut back, 5 bases at V and 0 bases at J, with 17 bases in the middle. The CDR3 sequence is 17 residues long. CDR3 DNA: TGTGCCATCAGTCAACCCAAGGCGGGAAGCTCCTACAATGAGCAGTTCTTC. Residues: CAISQPKAGSSYNEQFF.

J is TRBJ1-2 and V is TRBV28; the D is unclear. Per the germline V gene, CDR1 is MDHEN and CDR2 is SYDVKM. The CDR3 loop spans 14 amino acids. V gave up 3 bases and J gave up 2 bases, with 10 bases separating them. CDR3 sequence (DNA): TGTGCCAGCAGTTTCGCCGGCTACAACTATGGCTACACCTTC. Protein sequence: CASSFAGYNYGYTF.

This clone was observed a single time. This chain uses TRBV5-1 with TRBJ2-7, with D possibly TRBD2 on 5 matching bases. CDR1 is SGHRS and CDR2 is YFSETQ in the germline V gene. The CDR3 is made up of 15 amino acids. V shed 0 bases and J shed 0 bases, with 10 bases lying between them. This chain's CDR3 is CASSLGGRGSYEQYF. DNA of the CDR3: TGCGCCAGCAGCTTGGGAGGGCGAGGCTCCTACGAGCAGTACTTC.

The chain has TRBV10-3 and TRBJ2-2; possible D gene TRBD1, 7 bases. Germline CDR1 reads ENHRY; CDR2 reads SYGVKD. V was shortened by 6 bases and J by 1 base, with 9 bases between the two germline ends. This CDR3 is built from 14 residues. CDR3 amino acids: CAIRQGGNTGELFF. Written as DNA, the CDR3 is TGTGCCATCAGGCAGGGGGGGAACACCGGGGAGCTGTTTTTT.

This chain links TRBV30 with TRBJ1-3; D not certain. Germline values: CDR1 GTSNPN, CDR2 SVGIG (reference sequence). The CDR3 has 12 amino acids. CDR3 protein: CASPHSGNTIYF. The DNA of the CDR3 is TGTGCTAGCCCTCACTCTGGAAACACCATATATTTT.

Note on this clone: A much larger clone lies a single base off, so this may be a read error. This CDR3 is also generated by other DNA sequences in the sample. This sequence joins TRBV5-4 and TRBJ1-6, with 7 bases that match TRBD1. This CDR3 region has 15 residues. J lost 7 bases, V lost 7 bases, and 11 bases had no gene match. CDR1 is SGHNT and CDR2 is YYREEE in the germline V gene (reference sequence). The CDR3 region has the DNA TGTGCCAGCTGGCCAGGGGGGAACCACAATTCACCCCTCCACTTT. Its translation is CASWPGGNHNSPLHF.

Concerning this clone: This CDR3 is also generated by other DNA sequences in the sample. This chain links TRBV4-1 with TRBJ2-5; 7 nucleotides align to TRBD1. The CDR3 extends over 13 amino acids. Per germline, CDR1 MGHRA and CDR2 YSYEKL. J gave up 2 bases and V 5 bases, and 2 bases lay outside the gene matches. This chain's CDR3 is CASSRGRQETQYF. The DNA of the CDR3 is TGCGCCAGCAGCAGGGGGCGGCAAGAGACCCAGTACTTC.

As to this clone: The same CDR3 can be traced to other DNA sequences in this sample. The chain employs TRBV5-1 and TRBJ2-5; D might be TRBD2 (6 bases). Germline V gives CDR1 SGHRS, CDR2 YFSETQ. The length of the CDR3 is 13 residues. V was trimmed by 4 bases and J by 1 base, leaving 8 bases between them. The CDR3 reads CASSPGGQETQYF. CDR3 bases: TGCGCCAGCAGCCCCGGGGGCCAAGAGACCCAGTACTTC.

J is TRBJ2-5 and V is TRBV25-1, with 7 bases lining up with TRBD2. J gave up 0 bases and V 4 bases, and 5 bases lay outside the gene matches. CDR1 and CDR2 (germline): MGHDK, SYGVNS. The CDR3 runs to 15 residues. CDR3 coding DNA: TGTGCCAGCAGTGCCGTTCGGGGGGACCAAGAGACCCAGTACTTC. Protein: CASSAVRGDQETQYF.

This clone showed up just once. As DNA, the CDR3 is TGTGCCATCAGTGAGCAGGTAGCGGGAGACAATGAGCAGTTCTTC. Protein sequence: CAISEQVAGDNEQFF. V is TRBV10-3 and J is TRBJ2-1; 9 bases match TRBD2. V shed 2 bases, J shed 5 bases, and the junction held 4 bases outside the gene matches. The CDR3 runs to 15 residues. The germline V gene has CDR1 ENHRY and CDR2 SYGVKD.

The gene calls are TRBV10-2 and TRBJ2-7; 14 bases fit TRBD2. The CDR3 is made up of 15 amino acids. V trimming: 5 bases; J trimming: 4 bases; junction bases outside the gene matches: 4. Germline V lookup: CDR1 WSHSY, CDR2 SAAADI. The CDR3 reads CASSRTSGGRYEQYF. In nucleotides, the CDR3 is TGCGCCAGCAGTCGGACTAGCGGGGGGAGGTACGAGCAGTACTTC.